The TCR beta chain described here comes from a study of shared clonotypes between healthy human individuals. Study observations and caveats: How much donors shared clonotypes was expected to be affected by sequencing depth.

Comment on this clone: Its antigen is not identified.

TCRdb's table, derived via immunoSEQ multiplex PCR, lists solely in-frame clones and lacks some. Altogether approximately 1,000,000 clones are present, around 78% being singletons, with the ten largest covering 0.5% to 0.6%. This receptor was obtained from a man aged 18 to 29 in good health. Some clones in this sample may be carry-over from other donors' samples. The source material was memory CD4+ T cells from PBMCs. The sample's subset: CD45RA-negative fraction.

The CDR3 nucleotides read TGTGCCAGCAGTGAGTCACAGCTCACCGGGGAGCTGTTTTTT. Residues: CASSESQLTGELFF. V and J are TRBV6-1 and TRBJ2-2; D remains unclear. V lost 3 bases and J lost 4, with 9 bases in between. The CDR3 has 14 amino acids. Germline V gives CDR1 MNHNS, CDR2 SASEGT.